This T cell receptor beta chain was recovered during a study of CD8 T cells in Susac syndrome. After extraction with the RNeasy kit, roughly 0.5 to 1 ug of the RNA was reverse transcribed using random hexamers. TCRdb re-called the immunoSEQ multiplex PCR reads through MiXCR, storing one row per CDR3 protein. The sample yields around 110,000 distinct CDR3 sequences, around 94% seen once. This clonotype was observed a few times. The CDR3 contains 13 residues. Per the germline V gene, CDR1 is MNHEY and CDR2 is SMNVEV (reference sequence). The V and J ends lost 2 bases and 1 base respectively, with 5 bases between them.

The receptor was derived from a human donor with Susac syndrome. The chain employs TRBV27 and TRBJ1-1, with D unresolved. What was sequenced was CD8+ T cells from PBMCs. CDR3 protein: CASSLAENTEAFF. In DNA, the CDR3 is TGTGCCAGCAGTTTAGCAGAGAACACTGAAGCTTTCTTT.